One T cell receptor beta chain is described in this entry. Its antigen is currently unknown. Preparation methods for the bulk TCR libraries were those previously described, with listed TCR primers. MiXCR, run by TCRdb on the PCR reads, gives a single entry per CDR3 protein. This sample yields 460,000 or so distinct CDR3 sequences, of which about 25% are seen a single time; around 0.76% belongs to the top ten. Sorting captured naive CD8 T cells as CD8+CD4-CCR7+CD45RA+. This sample was included in a study of molecular identifiers for immune sequencing clone quantification. The study, taken as a whole, reports: It was shown that clones above 20 RNA copies held over 97% of effector molecules, but under 1% in naive cells. Jurkat TCR RNA from one cell was spiked into one million naive cells, and it was reportedly detectable there.

The source of this sequence is a human donor in good health. Some libraries in this study had Jurkat cell RNA spiked in. The specimen was naive CD8+ T cells from blood, with Jurkat cell RNA spiked in. Subset described: FACS-sorted CD8+CD4-CCR7+CD45RA+ naive T cells.

The CDR3 spells CASSGDRGISMNTEAFF. Written as DNA, the CDR3 is TGTGCCAGCAGTGGCGATCGTGGTATTAGCATGAACACTGAAGCTTTCTTT. The chain recombines TRBV12-3 or TRBV12-4 with TRBJ1-1; D is unresolved. CDR3 length: 17 residues. Trimming shortened V by 5 bases and J by 0 bases, and 19 bases separated the two germline ends.